Presented here are 27 T cell receptor beta chains from one specimen sequenced in a study of CD8 T cells in ankylosing spondylitis. Notes on the study in general: Characteristic, it appeared, of ankylosing spondylitis blood was a TCR beta motif of about eight highly homologous variants.

Antigen specificity for these receptors is unknown. TCRdb reprocessed the 5' RACE reads via MiXCR and lists one record per CDR3 protein. Here the sample spans about 390,000 distinct CDR3 sequences, 20% to 25% being singletons. The source material was blood, either unsorted or a sorted T cell fraction (not recorded which). These receptors were obtained from a male donor with ankylosing spondylitis.

This clonotype was observed once. The rearrangement links TRBV11-3 to TRBJ2-1, with 9 bases aligning to TRBD2. Germline loops: CDR1 SGHNT, CDR2 YENEEA. The CDR3 loop spans 15 amino acids. The V segment lost 5 bases and the J segment 6 bases; nucleotides outside the gene matches: 8. The CDR3 DNA is TGTGCCAGCAGCCTTAGCGGGAGCAACAGCAATGAGCAGTTCTTC. Translated, it gives CASSLSGSNSNEQFF.

This clonotype was counted between two and nine times. The rearrangement uses TRBV18 and TRBJ1-2; 7 nucleotides line up with TRBD1. Trimming removed 3 bases from V and 1 base from J; junction bases left unmatched: 8. Germline CDR1 KGHSH, CDR2 LQKENI. The CDR3 totals 16 residues. CDR3 in DNA: TGTGCCAGCTCACCGAGGCAGGGGGAATATAACTATGGCTACACCTTC. Translated: CASSPRQGEYNYGYTF.

This clonotype turned up a few times. V is TRBV5-1 and J is TRBJ1-1; perhaps TRBD1 as D (5 bases). This CDR3 is built from 14 residues. The germline CDR1 and CDR2 sequences are SGHRS and YFSETQ. V lost 3 bases to trimming and J lost 6 bases, with 15 bases between them. In nucleotides, the CDR3 is TGCGCCAGCAGCTCAGGCAGGGTTAGGGCTGAAGCTTTCTTT. Translated, it gives CASSSGRVRAEAFF.

This rearrangement joins TRBV7-9 to TRBJ1-2; 7 bases are shared with TRBD1. The ends lost 1 base at V and 0 bases at J; junction bases unmatched: 5. Germline V CDR1 and CDR2: SEHNR, FQNEAQ (reference sequence). The CDR3 totals 16 residues. The CDR3 sequence: CASSLERQGANYGYTF. The CDR3 coding sequence is TGTGCCAGCAGCTTAGAAAGACAGGGAGCTAACTATGGCTACACCTTC.

This clonotype has a handful of counts. The V gene is TRBV6-2 or TRBV6-3, the J gene TRBJ2-1, with 7 bases that match TRBD1. V lost 6 bases and J lost 5; bases outside the gene matches: 10. The CDR3 is 15 residues long. CDR1 is MNHEY and CDR2 is SVGEGT in the germline V gene. The CDR3 is CASSPRGTPNNEQFF. Here the CDR3 DNA reads TGTGCCAGCAGCCCCAGGGGGACCCCAAACAATGAGCAGTTCTTC.

The sample holds many counts of this clonotype. The chain has TRBV5-1 and TRBJ2-7; D is undetermined. The CDR3 extends over 13 amino acids. In germline, CDR1 is SGHRS, CDR2 YFSETQ. Trimming cost V 0 bases and J 4 bases, with 8 bases left between them. CDR3 residues: CASSLAGLYEQYF. CDR3 nucleotides: TGCGCCAGCAGCTTGGCCGGGCTATACGAGCAGTACTTC.

The V and J genes are TRBV5-1 and TRBJ2-1; 10 bases are a match to TRBD2. The V gene's germline CDR1 is SGHRS and CDR2 YFSETQ. The CDR3 totals 14 residues. V was pared by 1 base and J by 8 bases, with 3 bases of the junction left unmatched. The CDR3: CASSLTSGNDEQFF. CDR3 nucleotides: TGCGCCAGCAGCTTGACTAGCGGGAACGATGAGCAGTTCTTC. Full variable domain (remainder filled in from reference TRBV5-1 and TRBJ2-1): KAGVTQTPRYLIKTRGQQVTLSCSPISGHRSVSWYQQTPGQGLQFLFEYFSETQRNKGNFPGRFSGRQFSNSRSEMNVSTLELGDSALYLCASSLTSGNDEQFFGPGTRLTVL.

This clonotype has just a few counts. The chain recombines TRBV20-1 with TRBJ2-1, with 8 nucleotides matching TRBD2. Per germline, CDR1 DFQATT and CDR2 SNEGSKA (reference sequence). The CDR3 totals 15 residues. Trimming cost V 2 bases and J 2 bases; bases outside gene matches: 5. Written as DNA, the CDR3 is TGCAGTGCTAGACTAGCGGGCGACCCCTACAATGAGCAGTTCTTC. Translating it yields CSARLAGDPYNEQFF.

V is TRBV5-1 and J is TRBJ2-6, with 7 bases fitting TRBD1. CDR1 is SGHRS and CDR2 is YFSETQ in the germline V gene. CDR3 length equals 17 residues. V was clipped by 2 bases and J by 2 bases; unmatched bases: 7. This CDR3 is CASSLIPDRAGANVLTF. The CDR3 DNA reads TGCGCCAGCAGCTTAATTCCCGACAGGGCTGGGGCCAACGTCCTGACTTTC.

This clonotype occurred many times. This chain joins TRBV20-1 and TRBJ2-1; 7 bases are shared with TRBD1. Germline V CDR1 and CDR2: DFQATT, SNEGSKA (reference sequence). The CDR3 length is 12 residues. Trimming cost V 6 bases and J 10 bases; bases outside gene matches: 9. The CDR3 DNA sequence: TGCAGTGCAAGCGCCACAGGGGAGGAGCAGTTCTTC. Translation gives CSASATGEEQFF.

In this sample, this clonotype turned up a few times. The V gene is TRBV6-1, the J gene TRBJ2-2, with a tentative D call TRBD2 (6 bases). Germline values: CDR1 MNHNS, CDR2 SASEGT. CDR3 length equals 14 residues. CDR3 nucleotide sequence: TGTGCGGGGAGGCTAGCGTTGAACACCGGGGAGCTGTTTTTT. Amino acid sequence: CAGRLALNTGELFF.

The rearrangement joins TRBV6-1 to TRBJ1-1; D perhaps matches TRBD1 (6 bases). CDR1 is MNHNS, CDR2 SASEGT, per germline. The CDR3 covers 16 residues. V lost 5 bases and J lost 1, with 17 bases in between. The CDR3 here is CASSQRRQAWNTEAFF. The CDR3 region has the DNA TGTGCCAGCAGTCAAAGAAGACAGGCATGGAACACTGAAGCTTTCTTT.

This rearrangement joins TRBV23-1 to TRBJ2-7; 7 nucleotides align to TRBD1. TRBV23-1 is labeled an ORF, and its function is uncertain. Trimming at V came to 0 bases and at J to 2 bases, leaving 10 bases not matched to a gene. The CDR3 has 17 residues. The CDR3 here is CASSQSRWGTETYEQYF. The CDR3 region has the DNA TGCGCCAGCAGTCAATCGCGATGGGGGACAGAGACCTACGAGCAGTACTTC.

This clonotype was counted ten times or more. The CDR3 coding sequence is TGCAGCGGAGCCTTAGCGGGAGCCGGCTACAATGAGCAGTTCTTC. Residues: CSGALAGAGYNEQFF. The genes are TRBV29-1 and TRBJ2-1; 9 nucleotides align to TRBD2. With 7 bases clipped from V and 3 bases from J, the junction kept 10 bases outside the gene matches. This CDR3 is built from 15 residues. Germline CDR1 reads SQVTM; CDR2 reads ANQGSEA.

J is TRBJ2-4 and V is TRBV29-1; weak D call: TRBD1 (5 bases). Trimming pared 4 bases from V and 7 bases from J, leaving 14 bases between. This CDR3 has 13 amino acids. In germline, CDR1 is SQVTM, CDR2 ANQGSEA. The CDR3 region is CSVARAGLNIQYF. CDR3 DNA sequence: TGCAGCGTTGCACGGGCAGGGTTGAACATTCAGTACTTC.

This clonotype was recorded a few times. The chain couples TRBV29-1 to TRBJ1-2; D unclear. V was cut by 4 bases and J by 8 bases, with 14 bases left in between. CDR3 size: 12 residues. Looked up from germline, CDR1 is SQVTM and CDR2 is ANQGSEA. The CDR3 sequence is CSVAASKGGYTF. The CDR3 region has the DNA TGCAGCGTTGCCGCATCTAAGGGAGGCTACACCTTC.

This clonotype turned up a few times. The genes are TRBV20-1 and TRBJ2-2; 15 nucleotides line up with TRBD2. With 2 bases clipped from V and 1 base from J, the junction kept 5 bases outside the gene matches. This CDR3 region has 18 residues. Germline CDR1 DFQATT, CDR2 SNEGSKA (reference sequence). The CDR3 loop is CSARSGTSGRLNTGELFF. The CDR3, as DNA: TGCAGTGCTAGATCCGGGACTAGCGGGAGGTTGAACACCGGGGAGCTGTTTTTT.

The rearrangement joins TRBV7-9 to TRBJ2-1; 7 bases map to TRBD2. The CDR3 length is 13 residues. Germline values: CDR1 SEHNR, CDR2 FQNEAQ (reference sequence). Trimming removed 4 bases from V and 9 bases from J; junction bases left unmatched: 6. The CDR3 protein is CASSSTSTGEQFF. CDR3 in DNA: TGTGCCAGCAGCTCGACTAGCACCGGTGAGCAGTTCTTC.

This clonotype came up many times. The chain has TRBV20-1 and TRBJ2-1; weak D call: TRBD2 (6 bases). This CDR3 region has 13 residues. With 7 bases removed from V and 0 bases from J, the gap between germline ends came to 10 bases. The germline V gene encodes CDR1 DFQATT and CDR2 SNEGSKA (reference sequence). CDR3 protein: CSGATSSYNEQFF. DNA of the CDR3: TGCAGTGGCGCGACTAGCTCCTACAATGAGCAGTTCTTC.

This clonotype was recorded at least ten times. This chain uses TRBV29-1 with TRBJ1-1, with 7 nucleotides matching TRBD1. The germline V gene has CDR1 SQVTM and CDR2 ANQGSEA. The CDR3 length is 14 residues. The chain's CDR3 is CRAGRGGMNTEAFF. The CDR3 DNA follows: TGCAGGGCCGGCAGGGGGGGAATGAACACTGAAGCTTTCTTT.

This clonotype was found a few times. The rearrangement joins TRBV4-3 to TRBJ2-5; 11 nucleotides align to TRBD2. CDR3 length: 14 amino acids. V shed 4 bases, J shed 4 bases, and the junction held 2 bases outside the gene matches. The V gene's germline CDR1 is LGHNA and CDR2 YSLEER. The DNA of the CDR3 is TGCGCCAGCAGCCTCACTAGCGGGGGAGAGACCCAGTACTTC. It is translated as CASSLTSGGETQYF.

The genes are TRBV27 and TRBJ2-3; 11 nucleotides align to TRBD2. Germline CDR1 is MNHEY and CDR2 is SMNVEV (reference sequence). The CDR3 spans 16 residues. The ends lost 7 bases at V and 4 bases at J; junction bases unmatched: 10. DNA of the CDR3: TGTGCCAGCAAAAAACTAGCGGGAGTGAGGTCAGATACGCAGTATTTT. Translating gives CASKKLAGVRSDTQYF.

The chain uses TRBV4-3 and TRBJ2-1; 9 bases fit TRBD2. The V gene end was trimmed by 3 bases and the J gene end by 9 bases; junction bases not matched to a gene: 3. There are 13 residues in the CDR3. CDR1 is LGHNA and CDR2 is YSLEER in the germline V gene. The chain's CDR3 is CASSHIAGAEQFF. The CDR3 nucleotides read TGCGCCAGCAGCCACATAGCGGGAGCTGAGCAGTTCTTC.

This clonotype was seen only a few times. J is TRBJ2-4 and V is TRBV20-1; D gene unclear. The germline V gene has CDR1 DFQATT and CDR2 SNEGSKA (reference sequence). Between the trimmed V and J ends, which lost 6 bases and 7 bases, there was a span of 13 bases. The CDR3 extends over 12 amino acids. The CDR3 here is CSALSGMNIQYF. CDR3 nucleotides: TGCAGTGCCCTCTCAGGAATGAACATTCAGTACTTC.

The rearrangement joins TRBV7-2 to TRBJ2-5, with D possibly being TRBD1 or TRBD2 (5 bases each). The germline gives CDR1 SGHTA, CDR2 FQGNSA. Trimming pared 5 bases from V and 5 bases from J, leaving 21 bases between. The CDR3 covers 16 residues. CDR3 protein: CASSPNPGTTGETQYF. The CDR3 bases are TGTGCCAGCAGCCCAAACCCCGGGACCACTGGGGAGACCCAGTACTTC.

The chain recombines TRBV11-1 with TRBJ1-5; maybe TRBD1 (6 bases). Deletions cut 1 base from V and 7 bases from J, with 23 bases between. Germline V gives CDR1 SGHAT, CDR2 FQDESV (reference sequence). This CDR3 spans 18 amino acids. CDR3 DNA: TGTGCCAGCAGCTTAGAGGGGGGCGTACTGGACCTTGGACAGCCCCAGCATTTT. Its translation is CASSLEGGVLDLGQPQHF.

The CDR3 is CASSLAGLAGHEQFF. The CDR3 DNA reads as TGTGCCAGCAGCTTAGCAGGCCTAGCGGGCCATGAGCAGTTCTTC. The chain combines TRBV7-9 with TRBJ2-1; 8 positions match TRBD2. The V segment lost 0 bases and the J segment 8 bases; nucleotides outside the gene matches: 6. From germline, CDR1 is SEHNR and CDR2 FQNEAQ (reference sequence). This CDR3 has 15 residues.